The 7 T cell receptor beta chains below all came from one sample that was sequenced in a study of CD8 T cells in Susac syndrome. The RNA input was roughly 0.45 to 1 ug, and it was reverse transcribed with random hexamers. TCRdb used MiXCR to reprocess the immunoSEQ multiplex PCR reads, holding one entry per CDR3 protein. Here the sample spans approximately 200,000 distinct CDR3 sequences, 85% to 95% being singletons. The sample comprised CD4+ T cells from PBMCs. The receptors shown here come from a human donor with multiple sclerosis.

The rearrangement links TRBV3-1 to TRBJ1-1, with unresolved D. The CDR3 is made up of 14 amino acids. Trimming took off 2 bases at V and 0 bases at J, with 7 bases between the two ends. Per germline, CDR1 LGHDT and CDR2 YNNKEL (reference sequence). The CDR3 region is CASSQWNMNTEAFF. In DNA form, the CDR3 reads TGTGCCAGCAGCCAATGGAACATGAACACTGAAGCTTTCTTT. The full variable domain, completed using reference TRBV3-1 and TRBJ1-1, is DTAVSQTPKYLVTQMGNDKSIKCEQNLGHDTMYWYKQDSKKFLKIMFSYNNKELIINETVPNRFSPKSPDKAHLNLHINSLELGDSAVYFCASSQWNMNTEAFFGQGTRLTVV.

This clonotype was observed once. The chain uses TRBV2 and TRBJ1-4; D ambiguous. This CDR3 comprises 12 residues. V dropped 7 bases and J dropped 8 bases, with 11 bases sitting between them. Germline V gene data show CDR1 as SNHLY and CDR2 as FYNNEI. CDR3 loop: CASMGIGEKLFF. The CDR3 DNA reads as TGTGCCAGCATGGGGATTGGGGAAAAACTGTTTTTT. The full variable domain, completed using reference TRBV2 and TRBJ1-4, is EPEVTQTPSHQVTQMGQEVILRCVPISNHLYFYWYRQILGQKVEFLVSFYNNEISEKSEIFDDQFSVERPDGSNFTLKIRSTKLEDSAMYFCASMGIGEKLFFGSGTQLSVL.

The chain recombines TRBV24-1 with TRBJ2-6; D gene ambiguous. The CDR3 contains 15 residues. Trimming pared 5 bases from V and 0 bases from J, leaving 7 bases between. Germline values: CDR1 KGHDR, CDR2 SFDVKD. The CDR3 sequence: CATSVWVSGANVLTF. The CDR3 DNA reads TGTGCCACCAGTGTTTGGGTCTCTGGGGCCAACGTCCTGACTTTC.

The J gene is TRBJ2-3, the V gene TRBV6-1; 12 positions match TRBD2. Germline CDR1 MNHNS, CDR2 SASEGT. The CDR3 runs to 16 residues. V gave up 6 bases and J gave up 4 bases; unmatched junction bases: 8. The CDR3 DNA follows: TGTGCCAGCAGGGCTAGCGGGGGGGCCACGGCAGATACGCAGTATTTT. This sequence encodes CASRASGGATADTQYF.

The gene calls are TRBV9 and TRBJ1-2; D is ambiguous. CDR1 is SGDLS and CDR2 is YYNGEE in the germline V gene. The ends were cut back, 4 bases at V and 3 bases at J, with 10 bases in the middle. This CDR3 is built from 13 residues. CDR3 coding DNA: TGTGCCAGCAGCCAAACGCCTCACTATGGCTACACCTTC. Amino acid sequence: CASSQTPHYGYTF.

The chain employs TRBV2 and TRBJ2-5; D is possibly TRBD1 (5 bases). Trimming left V 6 bases short and J 6 bases short, with 14 bases between. Germline CDR1 is SNHLY and CDR2 is FYNNEI. The CDR3 is 13 residues long. As DNA, the CDR3 is TGTGCCAGCAGCGGAGAGCAGGGAAAGACCCAGTACTTC. Protein product: CASSGEQGKTQYF.

This clonotype was observed a single time. The rearrangement joins TRBV29-1 to TRBJ2-3; either TRBD1 or TRBD2 may fit D (6 bases each). The V and J ends lost 4 bases and 1 base respectively, with 15 bases between them. The CDR3 loop spans 15 amino acids. The V gene's germline CDR1 is SQVTM and CDR2 ANQGSEA. In DNA, the CDR3 is TGCAGCGTTGTGGGCCGGGGGCCCGGCACAGATACGCAGTATTTT. Encoded protein: CSVVGRGPGTDTQYF.